This paragraph reports one T cell receptor beta chain. It was CD45RO-negative cells, positively selected for CCR7, that made up naive CD8 cells, with terminally differentiated effector memory CD45RA+ cells excluded. Using immunoSEQ multiplex PCR, the repertoire was profiled, and TCRdb retains in-frame clones only, with some absent. The table has about 2 million clones, about 95% seen once. The entry originates in a study of shared clonotypes between healthy human individuals. This CDR3 has 17 residues. Germline trimming cut 6 bases from V and 2 bases from J; bases unmatched to any gene: 11. Germline CDR1 and CDR2: SNHLY and FYNNEI.

This chain links TRBV2 with TRBJ1-5; 9 bases map to TRBD1. The source material was naive CD8+ T cells sorted from blood. The TCR comes from a man aged 18 to 30 in good health. CDR3 sequence reads: CASSELDRGSGNQPQHF. CDR3 in DNA: TGTGCCAGCAGCGAATTGGACAGGGGCTCTGGCAATCAGCCCCAGCATTTT.